In this sample, the clone carrying this T cell receptor (beta chain) turned up once. The ends were cut back, 6 bases at V and 4 bases at J, with 9 bases in the middle. This CDR3 is built from 12 residues. Germline CDR1 reads MNHEY; CDR2 reads SVGAGI. Produced via immunoSEQ multiplex PCR; TCRdb's table is partial and in-frame only. The sample contains some 60,000 clones, roughly nine tenths of which appear only once. The sample is drawn from a study of PD-1 blockade in classical Hodgkin lymphoma. Every patient was affected by relapse after autologous stem cell transplantation, while exposure to brentuximab vedotin was not uniform.

The source of this sequence is a human donor with classical Hodgkin lymphoma. The sequences come from peripheral blood mononuclear cells (PBMCs), collected at baseline. The chain uses TRBV6-5 and TRBJ1-2; tentatively, D is TRBD1 (6 bases). The CDR3 DNA is TGTGCCAGCAGACAGGGTCCCTATGGCTACACCTTC. Its translation is CASRQGPYGYTF.